The 21 T cell receptor beta chains given below trace back to one sample, sequenced in a study of blood T cell repertoires in COVID-19. The data were produced by immunoSEQ multiplex PCR, yet TCRdb's version contains in-frame clones alone and is incomplete. This table holds 300,000 to 400,000 clones, about 90% found once. The sequenced material came from peripheral blood. The receptors come from a woman aged 45 to 65 with COVID-19, enrolled during active disease.

The V gene is TRBV10-3, the J gene TRBJ2-1; 8 nucleotides agree with TRBD2. V shed 8 bases and J 3 bases; nucleotides not matched to a gene: 6. The germline CDR1 and CDR2 sequences are ENHRY and SYGVKD. The length of the CDR3 is 14 residues. CDR3 sequence reads: CAIHDSGGYNEQFF. In DNA form, the CDR3 reads TGTGCCATCCACGACAGCGGGGGCTACAATGAGCAGTTCTTC.

The sample holds a few counts of this clone. This chain uses TRBV27 with TRBJ1-1; D possibly corresponds to TRBD1 (6 bases). This CDR3 contains 15 residues. Germline loops: CDR1 MNHEY, CDR2 SMNVEV (reference sequence). Trimming left V 5 bases short and J 4 bases short, with 17 bases between. CDR3 loop: CASSPRGGWTTEAFF. CDR3 bases: TGTGCCAGCAGTCCCAGAGGGGGTTGGACCACTGAAGCTTTCTTT.

The chain has TRBV6-2 or TRBV6-3 and TRBJ1-2; 8 bases fit TRBD1. V shed 5 bases and J 3 bases; nucleotides not matched to a gene: 2. The germline V gene has CDR1 MNHEY and CDR2 SVGEGT. The CDR3 has 13 residues. The CDR3 DNA follows: TGTGCCAGCAGTAACAGGGGGGACTATGGCTACACCTTC. Translating it yields CASSNRGDYGYTF.

J is TRBJ1-5 and V is TRBV7-8, with TRBD1 identical over 9 bases. V lost 5 bases to trimming and J lost 8 bases; unmatched junction nucleotides: 13. CDR3 length equals 16 residues. Looked up from germline, CDR1 is SGHVS and CDR2 is FQNEAQ. The CDR3 here is CASSRMGQRDREPQHF. The DNA of the CDR3 is TGTGCCAGCAGCCGAATGGGACAGCGGGACAGGGAGCCCCAGCATTTT.

This chain connects TRBV25-1 to TRBJ1-4; 9 bases agree with TRBD1. Germline loops: CDR1 MGHDK, CDR2 SYGVNS. V lost 5 bases, J lost 8 bases, and 12 bases stayed unmatched. This CDR3 contains 16 residues. The CDR3 protein is CASSPNRGRGVEKLFF. The DNA of the CDR3 is TGTGCCAGCAGTCCTAACAGGGGGCGAGGAGTAGAAAAACTGTTTTTT.

The gene calls are TRBV19 and TRBJ2-7; maybe TRBD1 (6 bases). CDR3 length: 15 residues. The germline CDR1 and CDR2 sequences are LNHDA and SQIVND (reference sequence). V was trimmed by 5 bases and J by 2 bases, leaving 16 bases between them. CDR3 DNA sequence: TGTGCCAGTAGTCTCGGGACATTTGATACCTACGAGCAGTACTTC. Encoded protein: CASSLGTFDTYEQYF.

This clone was picked up one time. The chain uses TRBV19 and TRBJ2-5; 7 bases are a match to TRBD2. Germline CDR1 reads LNHDA; CDR2 reads SQIVND (reference sequence). Trimming took 4 bases from V and 3 from J; bases not matched to a gene: 8. The CDR3 length is 15 residues. The CDR3 DNA reads TGTGCCAGTAGTAATCGGCGGGAGACGGAAGAGACCCAGTACTTC. Encoded protein: CASSNRRETEETQYF.

The chain recombines TRBV6-2 or TRBV6-3 with TRBJ2-1, with 10 nucleotides matching TRBD1. Germline CDR1 is MNHEY and CDR2 is SVGEGT. The CDR3 loop spans 14 amino acids. Trimming removed 4 bases from V and 9 bases from J; junction bases left unmatched: 6. CDR3 loop: CASSSRDRGFEQFF. As DNA, the CDR3 is TGTGCCAGCAGTTCCCGGGACAGGGGATTTGAGCAGTTCTTC.

The chain joins TRBV2 to TRBJ2-1; 8 bases agree with TRBD2. Germline values: CDR1 SNHLY, CDR2 FYNNEI. V lost 6 bases and J lost 10; bases outside the gene matches: 8. CDR3 length: 13 residues. CDR3: CASRFEREREQFF. The CDR3 DNA follows: TGTGCCAGCAGGTTTGAGCGGGAGCGGGAGCAGTTCTTC.

The chain uses TRBV28 and TRBJ1-3; the D gene is possibly TRBD1 (5 bases). This CDR3 is 15 amino acids long. The germline V gene has CDR1 MDHEN and CDR2 SYDVKM. V lost 4 bases and J 0 bases, leaving 10 bases between the germline ends. The chain's CDR3 is CASSSTASSGNTIYF. DNA for the CDR3: TGTGCCAGCAGTTCGACAGCCAGCTCTGGAAACACCATATATTTT. Drawing the rest from reference TRBV28 and TRBJ1-3, the complete variable domain is DVKVTQSSRYLVKRTGEKVFLECVQDMDHENMFWYRQDPGLGLRLIYFSYDVKMKEKGDIPEGYSVSREKKERFSLILESASTNQTSMYLCASSSTASSGNTIYFGEGSWLTVV.

The rearrangement links TRBV27 to TRBJ2-7, with 7 bases that match TRBD1. The CDR3 length is 14 residues. V gave up 8 bases and J gave up 1 base; unmatched junction bases: 8. The germline V gene has CDR1 MNHEY and CDR2 SMNVEV (reference sequence). CDR3 in DNA: TGTGCCAGCCGTACAGGGGTCGGGTCCTACGAGCAGTACTTC. Translation: CASRTGVGSYEQYF.

The chain recombines TRBV5-1 with TRBJ1-2, with 8 bases aligning to TRBD1. Per germline, CDR1 SGHRS and CDR2 YFSETQ. J gave up 8 bases and V 2 bases, and 5 bases lay outside the gene matches. The CDR3 consists of 13 residues. The CDR3 DNA reads as TGCGCCAGCAGCTTAGCAGGGGGCGGAGGCTACACCTTC. This gives the protein CASSLAGGGGYTF.

J is TRBJ2-1 and V is TRBV3-1 (or the pseudogene TRBV3-2); 11 nucleotides line up with TRBD2. V gave up 0 bases and J gave up 4 bases; unmatched junction bases: 5. CDR3 length: 17 amino acids. Germline V lookup: CDR1 LGHDT, CDR2 YNNKEL (reference sequence). CDR3 in DNA: TGTGCCAGCAGCCAAGAAGCCCGACTAGCGGGATACAATGAGCAGTTCTTC. Protein sequence: CASSQEARLAGYNEQFF.

The chain employs TRBV20-1 and TRBJ2-3; D ambiguous. The CDR3 consists of 11 residues. CDR1 and CDR2 from the germline V gene are DFQATT and SNEGSKA (reference sequence). V was clipped by 6 bases and J by 5 bases, with 9 bases between them. This CDR3 is CSAPERDTQYF. As DNA, the CDR3 is TGCAGTGCCCCAGAAAGAGATACGCAGTATTTT.

This clone has only a few counts. This sequence joins TRBV6-5 and TRBJ2-2; D may be TRBD2 (6 bases). Between the trimmed V and J ends, which lost 6 bases and 4 bases, there was a span of 9 bases. Germline CDR1 reads MNHEY; CDR2 reads SVGAGI. The CDR3 length is 13 residues. This chain's CDR3 is CASRWGVTGELFF. The CDR3 region has the DNA TGTGCCAGCAGGTGGGGGGTCACCGGGGAGCTGTTTTTT.

DNA of the CDR3: TGTGCCAGCAGTTACATGTTAGTGGACACTGAAGCTTTCTTT. Protein: CASSYMLVDTEAFF. The chain is built from TRBV6-2 or TRBV6-3 and TRBJ1-1; D gene uncertain. CDR1 and CDR2 from the germline V gene are MNHEY and SVGEGT. Trimming took 2 bases from V and 3 from J, leaving 10 bases between them. The CDR3 runs to 14 residues.

This chain links TRBV11-2 with TRBJ2-7, with 12 bases that match TRBD2. This CDR3 is built from 15 residues. From germline, CDR1 is SGHAT and CDR2 FQNNGV. The ends lost 3 bases at V and 6 bases at J; junction bases unmatched: 6. The CDR3 bases are TGTGCCAGCAGCTTGAGCCTAGCGGGAGGGGGCGAGCAGTACTTC. It codes for CASSLSLAGGGEQYF. The variable domain in full, completed from reference TRBV11-2 and TRBJ2-7, reads EAGVAQSPRYKIIEKRQSVAFWCNPISGHATLYWYQQILGQGPKLLIQFQNNGVVDDSQLPKDRFSAERLKGVDSTLKIQPAKLEDSAVYLCASSLSLAGGGEQYFGPGTRLTVT.

V usage is TRBV4-2 and J usage is TRBJ2-1; 7 bases line up with TRBD2. This CDR3 has 16 residues. With V trimmed by 0 bases and J by 3 bases, 5 bases remained unmatched. Germline values: CDR1 LGHNA, CDR2 YNFKEQ. CDR3: CASSQERPSGYNEQFF. The CDR3 DNA reads as TGTGCCAGCAGCCAAGAACGCCCTAGCGGCTACAATGAGCAGTTCTTC.

The CDR3 sequence is CAISESPWTDSYEQYF. Here the CDR3 DNA reads TGTGCCATCAGTGAGTCGCCCTGGACAGACAGCTACGAGCAGTACTTC. The genes are TRBV10-3 and TRBJ2-7; maybe TRBD1 (6 bases). This CDR3 is 16 amino acids long. V dropped 0 bases and J dropped 3 bases, with 15 bases sitting between them. Germline V gene sequence: CDR1 ENHRY, CDR2 SYGVKD.

The chain is built from TRBV24-1 and TRBJ1-1; 8 bases map to TRBD1. CDR3 size: 15 residues. Trimming took 5 bases from V and 1 from J; bases not matched to a gene: 5. The germline CDR1 and CDR2 sequences are KGHDR and SFDVKD. The CDR3 sequence: CATSVGGQGNTEAFF. The CDR3 nucleotides read TGTGCCACCAGTGTTGGCGGACAGGGGAACACTGAAGCTTTCTTT.

The chain employs TRBV5-6 and TRBJ2-1; 12 bases are a match to TRBD2. J was trimmed by 8 bases and V by 4 bases; bases with no gene match: 7. The CDR3 totals 15 residues. Germline assignment: CDR1 SGHDT and CDR2 YYEEEE. The DNA of the CDR3 is TGTGCCAGCAGCCTAAGACTAGCGGGAGTGGATGAGCAGTTCTTC. Protein sequence: CASSLRLAGVDEQFF.